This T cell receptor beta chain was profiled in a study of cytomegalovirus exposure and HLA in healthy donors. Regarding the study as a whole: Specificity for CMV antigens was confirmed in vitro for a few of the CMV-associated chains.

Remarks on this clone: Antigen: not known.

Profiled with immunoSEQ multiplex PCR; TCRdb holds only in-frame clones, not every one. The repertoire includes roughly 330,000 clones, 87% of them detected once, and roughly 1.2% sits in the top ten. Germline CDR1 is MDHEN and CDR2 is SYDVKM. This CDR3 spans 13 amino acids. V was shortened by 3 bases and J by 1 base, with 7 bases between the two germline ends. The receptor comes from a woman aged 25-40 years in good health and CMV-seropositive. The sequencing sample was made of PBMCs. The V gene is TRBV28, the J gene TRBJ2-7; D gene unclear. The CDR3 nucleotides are TGTGCCAGCAGTTTGTCACAGTCCTACGAGCAGTACTTC. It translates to CASSLSQSYEQYF. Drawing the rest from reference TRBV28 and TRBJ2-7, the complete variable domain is DVKVTQSSRYLVKRTGEKVFLECVQDMDHENMFWYRQDPGLGLRLIYFSYDVKMKEKGDIPEGYSVSREKKERFSLILESASTNQTSMYLCASSLSQSYEQYFGPGTRLTVT.